This T cell receptor beta chain stems from a study of control samples from healthy donors and cancer patients. The method was immunoSEQ multiplex PCR; TCRdb's version includes in-frame clones alone and lacks a portion of them. The sample consists of around 120,000 clones, about 95% of them appearing once. Trimming took off 1 base at V and 0 bases at J, with 7 bases between the two ends. This CDR3 is 15 amino acids long. Germline V CDR1 and CDR2: SGHAT, FQNNGV. This TCR was recovered from a man aged 30-40 years in good health. The V call is TRBV11-2, the J call TRBJ1-5, with D unresolved. Sequencing input: blood. The CDR3 DNA follows: TGTGCCAGCAGCTTAGGTCGGGGTAGCAATCAGCCCCAGCATTTT. Residues: CASSLGRGSNQPQHF.